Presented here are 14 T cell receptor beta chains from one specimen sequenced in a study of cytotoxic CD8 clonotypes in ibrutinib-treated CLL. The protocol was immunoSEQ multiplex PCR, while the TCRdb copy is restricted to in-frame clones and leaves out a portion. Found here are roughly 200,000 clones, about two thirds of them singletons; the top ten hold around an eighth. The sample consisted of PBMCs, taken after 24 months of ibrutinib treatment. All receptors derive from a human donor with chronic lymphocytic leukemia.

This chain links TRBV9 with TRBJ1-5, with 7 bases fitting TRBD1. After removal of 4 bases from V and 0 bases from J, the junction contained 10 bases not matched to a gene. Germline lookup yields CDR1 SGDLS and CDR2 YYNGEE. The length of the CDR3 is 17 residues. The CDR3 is CASSPSGQDNSNQPQHF. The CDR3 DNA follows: TGTGCCAGCAGCCCCAGCGGACAGGATAATAGCAATCAGCCCCAGCATTTT.

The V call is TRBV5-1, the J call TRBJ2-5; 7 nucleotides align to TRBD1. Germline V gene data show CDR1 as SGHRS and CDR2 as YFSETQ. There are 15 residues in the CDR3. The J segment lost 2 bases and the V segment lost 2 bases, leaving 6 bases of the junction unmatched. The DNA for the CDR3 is TGCGCCAGCAGCTTTGTGGGACAGTTACAAGAGACCCAGTACTTC. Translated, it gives CASSFVGQLQETQYF.

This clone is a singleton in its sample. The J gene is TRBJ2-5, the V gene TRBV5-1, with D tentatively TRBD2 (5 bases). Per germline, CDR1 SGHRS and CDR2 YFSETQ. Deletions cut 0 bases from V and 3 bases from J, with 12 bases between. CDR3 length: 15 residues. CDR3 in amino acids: CASSLAALAEETQYF. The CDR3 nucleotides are TGCGCCAGCAGCTTGGCCGCCCTAGCTGAAGAGACCCAGTACTTC.

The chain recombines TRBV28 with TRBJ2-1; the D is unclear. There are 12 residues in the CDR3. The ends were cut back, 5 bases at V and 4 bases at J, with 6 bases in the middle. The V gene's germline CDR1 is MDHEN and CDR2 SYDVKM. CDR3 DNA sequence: TGTGCCAGCAGTGTAATGTACAATGAGCAGTTCTTC. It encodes CASSVMYNEQFF.

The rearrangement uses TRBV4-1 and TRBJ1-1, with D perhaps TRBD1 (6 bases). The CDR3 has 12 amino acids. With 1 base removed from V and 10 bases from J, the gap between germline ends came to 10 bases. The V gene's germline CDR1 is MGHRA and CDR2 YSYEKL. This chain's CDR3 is CASSQVQGRAFF. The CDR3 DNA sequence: TGCGCCAGCAGCCAAGTGCAGGGGCGAGCTTTCTTT.

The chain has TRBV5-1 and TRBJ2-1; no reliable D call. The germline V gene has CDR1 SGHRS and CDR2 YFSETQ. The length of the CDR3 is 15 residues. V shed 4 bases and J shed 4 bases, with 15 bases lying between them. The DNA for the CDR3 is TGCGCCAGCAGCCAGAGAGGAGATCCGTACAATGAGCAGTTCTTC. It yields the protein CASSQRGDPYNEQFF.

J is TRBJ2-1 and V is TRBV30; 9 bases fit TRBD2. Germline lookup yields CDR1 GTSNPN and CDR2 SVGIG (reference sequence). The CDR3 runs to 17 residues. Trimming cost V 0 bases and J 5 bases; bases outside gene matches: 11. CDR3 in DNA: TGTGCCTGGAGTGTAAGTGGTCGAGCGGGAGGACACAATGAGCAGTTCTTC. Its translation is CAWSVSGRAGGHNEQFF.

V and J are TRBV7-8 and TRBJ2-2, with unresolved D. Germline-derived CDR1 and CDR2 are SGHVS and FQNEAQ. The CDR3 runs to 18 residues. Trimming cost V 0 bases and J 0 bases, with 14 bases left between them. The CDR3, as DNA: TGTGCCAGCAGCTTAGCGGTAATTTTTCGGTCGAACACCGGGGAGCTGTTTTTT. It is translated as CASSLAVIFRSNTGELFF. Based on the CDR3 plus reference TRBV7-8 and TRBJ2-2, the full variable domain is GAGVSQSPRYKVAKRGQDVALRCDPISGHVSLFWYQQALGQGPEFLTYFQNEAQLDKSGLPSDRFFAERPEGSVSTLKIQRTQQEDSAVYLCASSLAVIFRSNTGELFFGEGSRLTVL.

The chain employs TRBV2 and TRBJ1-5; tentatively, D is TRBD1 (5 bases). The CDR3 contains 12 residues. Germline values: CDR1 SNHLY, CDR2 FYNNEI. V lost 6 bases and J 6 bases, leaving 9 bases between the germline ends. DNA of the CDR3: TGTGCCAGCAGGTCAGGGCTTCAGCCCCAGCATTTT. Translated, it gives CASRSGLQPQHF. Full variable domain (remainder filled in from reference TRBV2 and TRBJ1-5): EPEVTQTPSHQVTQMGQEVILRCVPISNHLYFYWYRQILGQKVEFLVSFYNNEISEKSEIFDDQFSVERPDGSNFTLKIRSTKLEDSAMYFCASRSGLQPQHFGDGTRLSIL.

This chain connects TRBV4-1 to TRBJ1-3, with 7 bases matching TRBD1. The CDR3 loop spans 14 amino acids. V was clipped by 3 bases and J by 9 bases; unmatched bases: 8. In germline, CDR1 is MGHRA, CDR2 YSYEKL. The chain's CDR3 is CASSQPGQSGTIYF. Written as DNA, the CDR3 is TGCGCCAGCAGCCAGCCGGGACAGTCGGGCACCATATATTTT.

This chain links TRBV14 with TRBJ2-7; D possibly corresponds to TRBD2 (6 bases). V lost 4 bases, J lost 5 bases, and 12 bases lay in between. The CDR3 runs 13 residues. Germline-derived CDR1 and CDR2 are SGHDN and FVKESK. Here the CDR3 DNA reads TGTGCCAGCAGCCTGCAATGGGGGGACGAGCAGTACTTC. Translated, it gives CASSLQWGDEQYF.

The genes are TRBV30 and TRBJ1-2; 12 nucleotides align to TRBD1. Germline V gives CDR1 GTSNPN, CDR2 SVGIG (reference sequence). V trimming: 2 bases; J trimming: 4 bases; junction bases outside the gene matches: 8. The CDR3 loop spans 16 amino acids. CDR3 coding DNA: TGTGCCTGGAGTATGGGGACAGGGGGCGCAGGCTATGGCTACACCTTC. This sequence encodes CAWSMGTGGAGYGYTF.

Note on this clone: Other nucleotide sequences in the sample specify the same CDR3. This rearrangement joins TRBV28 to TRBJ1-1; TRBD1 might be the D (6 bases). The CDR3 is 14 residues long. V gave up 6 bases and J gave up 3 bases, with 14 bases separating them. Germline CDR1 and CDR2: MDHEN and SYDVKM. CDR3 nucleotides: TGTGCCAGCAGCTACCTACAGGGAGACACTGAAGCTTTCTTT. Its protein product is CASSYLQGDTEAFF.

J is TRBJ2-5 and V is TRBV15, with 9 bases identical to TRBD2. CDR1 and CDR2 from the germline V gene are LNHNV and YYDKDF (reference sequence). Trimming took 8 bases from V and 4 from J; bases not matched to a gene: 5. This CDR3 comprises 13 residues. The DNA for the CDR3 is TGTGCCACCGGCCTAGCGGGAACAGAGACCCAGTACTTC. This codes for CATGLAGTETQYF.